The rows below give T cell receptor beta chains drawn from one sample of a study of cytomegalovirus exposure and HLA in healthy donors. The protocol was immunoSEQ multiplex PCR, while the TCRdb copy is restricted to in-frame clones and leaves out a portion. The sample holds about 240,000 clones; approximately 84% are singletons and the top ten take 1.2%. Material: PBMCs. These receptors were taken from a woman aged 25 to 39 in good health and CMV-seropositive. Both conserved end residues are part of each CDR3. Fields, in order: clone size, J gene, V gene, D gene, CDR3 protein, CDR3 DNA. A D gene is named only where the DNA matches it firmly. Clone size is stated in some rows and not others, as once, few, many or a class when expanded.

abundance: .
j_gene: TRBJ1-1
v_gene: TRBV11-3
d_gene: TRBD1
CDR3aa: CASSPRDRQNTEAFF
CDR3nt: TGTGCCAGCAGCCCCCGGGACAGACAGAACACTGAAGCTTTCTTT

abundance: .
j_gene: TRBJ1-1
v_gene: TRBV5-5
d_gene: .
CDR3aa: CASSLLSGGKTEAFF
CDR3nt: TGTGCCAGCAGCTTATTGTCGGGGGGTAAGACTGAAGCTTTCTTT

abundance: .
j_gene: TRBJ2-7
v_gene: TRBV30
d_gene: .
CDR3aa: CAWSEGRSYEQYF
CDR3nt: TGTGCCTGGAGTGAGGGGCGCTCCTACGAGCAGTACTTC

abundance: .
j_gene: TRBJ2-1
v_gene: TRBV5-1
d_gene: .
CDR3aa: CASSSGFRDEQFF
CDR3nt: TGCGCCAGCAGCTCAGGATTTCGAGATGAGCAGTTCTTC

abundance: .
j_gene: TRBJ1-1
v_gene: TRBV18
d_gene: TRBD1
CDR3aa: CASSLSGQGNTEAFF
CDR3nt: TGTGCCAGCTCACTCTCAGGACAGGGGAACACTGAAGCTTTCTTT

abundance: .
j_gene: TRBJ2-1
v_gene: TRBV27
d_gene: TRBD2
CDR3aa: CASSLRTSGRGVSYNEQFF
CDR3nt: TGTGCCAGCAGTTTGCGGACTAGCGGGAGAGGGGTGTCCTACAATGAGCAGTTCTTC

abundance: .
j_gene: TRBJ2-6
v_gene: TRBV5-1
d_gene: TRBD1
CDR3aa: CASSLMSQGASGANVLTF
CDR3nt: TGCGCCAGCAGCTTGATGAGCCAGGGGGCGAGCGGGGCCAACGTCCTGACTTTC

abundance: .
j_gene: TRBJ2-1
v_gene: TRBV27
d_gene: .
CDR3aa: CASSLRLGEEFF
CDR3nt: TGTGCCAGCAGTTTAAGATTGGGTGAGGAGTTCTTC

abundance: .
j_gene: TRBJ1-2
v_gene: TRBV19
d_gene: .
CDR3aa: CASSIGPGVAYGYTF
CDR3nt: TGTGCCAGTAGTATTGGGCCAGGGGTAGCCTATGGCTACACCTTC

abundance: .
j_gene: TRBJ2-3
v_gene: TRBV13
d_gene: TRBD2
CDR3aa: CASSPSSGRADTQYF
CDR3nt: TGTGCCAGCAGCCCGTCTAGCGGGAGGGCTGATACGCAGTATTTT

abundance: .
j_gene: TRBJ2-1
v_gene: TRBV5-1
d_gene: .
CDR3aa: CASSPPGVGGNEQFF
CDR3nt: TGCGCCAGCAGCCCACCCGGGGTAGGAGGGAATGAGCAGTTCTTC

abundance: .
j_gene: TRBJ2-2
v_gene: TRBV5-1
d_gene: TRBD1
CDR3aa: CASSYGQVNTGELFF
CDR3nt: TGCGCCAGCAGCTATGGACAGGTGAACACCGGGGAGCTGTTTTTT

abundance: .
j_gene: TRBJ2-2
v_gene: TRBV5-1
d_gene: .
CDR3aa: CASSFVDKNTGELFF
CDR3nt: TGCGCCAGCAGCTTTGTAGACAAGAACACCGGGGAGCTGTTTTTT

abundance: few
j_gene: TRBJ1-2
v_gene: TRBV19
d_gene: .
CDR3aa: CASSIYSQASNYGYTF
CDR3nt: TGTGCCAGTAGTATCTACTCTCAGGCTTCCAACTATGGCTACACCTTC

abundance: .
j_gene: TRBJ2-1
v_gene: TRBV7-6
d_gene: TRBD2
CDR3aa: CASSLEGRERRNEQFF
CDR3nt: TGTGCCAGCAGCTTAGAGGGGCGGGAGCGGCGGAATGAGCAGTTCTTC

abundance: .
j_gene: TRBJ2-7
v_gene: TRBV7-9
d_gene: TRBD2
CDR3aa: CASSPTSGSNHEQYF
CDR3nt: TGTGCCAGCAGTCCTACTAGCGGGAGTAACCACGAGCAGTACTTC

abundance: .
j_gene: TRBJ2-1
v_gene: TRBV4-1
d_gene: .
CDR3aa: CASSQSRQINNEQFF
CDR3nt: TGCGCCAGCAGCCAAAGCCGACAAATCAACAATGAGCAGTTCTTC

abundance: once
j_gene: TRBJ2-7
v_gene: TRBV6-5
d_gene: TRBD1
CDR3aa: CASSRDRGSYEQYF
CDR3nt: TGTGCCAGCAGCCGGGACAGGGGGTCATACGAGCAGTACTTC

abundance: .
j_gene: TRBJ2-3
v_gene: TRBV27
d_gene: TRBD2
CDR3aa: CASSFFRTSGDTQYF
CDR3nt: TGTGCCAGCAGTTTTTTTCGGACTAGCGGAGATACGCAGTATTTT

abundance: once
j_gene: TRBJ1-1
v_gene: TRBV6-1
d_gene: TRBD1
CDR3aa: CASSERRGVNRGGNTEAFF
CDR3nt: TGTGCCAGCAGTGAAAGAAGGGGGGTTAACAGGGGAGGAAACACTGAAGCTTTCTTT

abundance: .
j_gene: TRBJ2-1
v_gene: TRBV5-3
d_gene: TRBD2
CDR3aa: CARSTRTSGSDNEQFF
CDR3nt: TGTGCCAGAAGCACCCGGACTAGCGGGAGCGACAATGAGCAGTTCTTC

abundance: .
j_gene: TRBJ2-2
v_gene: TRBV5-1
d_gene: .
CDR3aa: CASSLAEPGTGELFF
CDR3nt: TGCGCCAGCAGCTTGGCCGAACCGGGCACCGGGGAGCTGTTTTTT

abundance: .
j_gene: TRBJ1-2
v_gene: TRBV29-1
d_gene: .
CDR3aa: CSVGNREVPYGYTF
CDR3nt: TGCAGCGTTGGGAACAGGGAAGTCCCCTATGGCTACACCTTC

abundance: .
j_gene: TRBJ2-3
v_gene: TRBV6-5
d_gene: TRBD2
CDR3aa: CASSYTASGGTDTQYF
CDR3nt: TGTGCCAGCAGTTACACGGCTAGCGGGGGCACAGATACGCAGTATTTT

abundance: .
j_gene: TRBJ2-2
v_gene: TRBV5-1
d_gene: .
CDR3aa: CASSLVTDLGELFF
CDR3nt: TGCGCCAGCAGCTTGGTGACAGACCTCGGGGAGCTGTTTTTT

abundance: .
j_gene: TRBJ2-1
v_gene: TRBV9
d_gene: .
CDR3aa: CASSPGLSFGEQFF
CDR3nt: TGTGCCAGCAGCCCGGGACTGTCGTTTGGTGAGCAGTTCTTC